The following is a T cell receptor (beta chain) sequence with its context. Its antigen is not known. Germline V CDR1 and CDR2: MNHNS, SASEGT. The CDR3 totals 13 residues. V lost 5 bases, J lost 6 bases, and 13 bases lay in between. The data stem from a study of OX40 agonist ivuxolimab in advanced cancers. Study conclusions and caveats: No determination was made of the antigen specificity of the expanded peripheral T cells. Among some nonresponders, normalized T-cell clonal expansion was also low.

Libraries were prepared by immunoSEQ multiplex PCR; TCRdb keeps only in-frame clonotypes and omits some of them. The repertoire holds 28,000 or so clones, with 80% to 90% as singletons. The chain carries TRBV6-1 and TRBJ1-2; D not resolved. This TCR derives from an adult with an advanced solid tumor such as melanoma, head and neck, liver or kidney cancer. Sequenced material: CD4+ or CD8+ T cells sorted from blood, taken in a trial of the OX40 agonist ivuxolimab. In DNA form, the CDR3 reads TGTGCCAGCAGTATCCGGGAACGGGATGGCTACACCTTC. Protein sequence: CASSIRERDGYTF.